This is a list of T cell receptor beta chains from one sample in a study of vaccination and CD4 T cells after COVID-19. Each CDR3 protein is one row after TCRdb ran MiXCR on the PCR reads. The data show under 6,500 distinct CDR3 sequences, 46% seen once. The antigens for these receptors are not known. Input material: CD4+ T cells from blood, cultured in vitro. These receptors all come from a human donor who had recovered from COVID-19. CDR3s include the opening cysteine and the closing phenylalanine or tryptophan. The D gene is left open where the match is weak. Rows give clone size only sometimes, using once, few, many, or a class for an expanded clone.

cdr3_aa: CAIGSDSNQPQHF; cdr3_nt: TGTGCCATCGGCTCGGATAGCAATCAGCCCCAGCATTTT; j_call: TRBJ1-5; clone_size: .; d_call: .; v_call: TRBV10-3
cdr3_aa: CASSLLYRNSPLHF; cdr3_nt: TGTGCCAGCAGTTTATTATACAGGAATTCACCCCTCCACTTT; j_call: TRBJ1-6; clone_size: .; d_call: .; v_call: TRBV27
cdr3_aa: CATPVAGGSYEQYF; cdr3_nt: TGTGCCACCCCTGTGGCGGGCGGATCCTACGAGCAGTACTTC; j_call: TRBJ2-7; clone_size: few; d_call: .; v_call: TRBV14
cdr3_aa: CASSFRLAGEGTGELFF; cdr3_nt: TGTGCCAGCAGCTTCAGACTAGCGGGAGAGGGCACCGGGGAGCTGTTTTTT; j_call: TRBJ2-2; clone_size: .; d_call: TRBD2; v_call: TRBV11-3
cdr3_aa: CATSDFRQNYGYTF; cdr3_nt: TGTGCCACCAGTGATTTCCGACAGAACTATGGCTACACCTTC; j_call: TRBJ1-2; clone_size: .; d_call: .; v_call: TRBV24-1
cdr3_aa: CASSLGQYYGYTF; cdr3_nt: TGTGCCAGCAGCTTAGGACAGTACTATGGCTACACCTTC; j_call: TRBJ1-2; clone_size: medium-sized; d_call: .; v_call: TRBV7-8
cdr3_aa: CASSQATGTANEKLFF; cdr3_nt: TGCGCCAGCAGCCAGGCGACCGGGACAGCTAATGAAAAACTGTTTTTT; j_call: TRBJ1-4; clone_size: .; d_call: TRBD1; v_call: TRBV4-1
cdr3_aa: CASSRWGGLPLPQHF; cdr3_nt: TGTGCCAGCAGCCGGTGGGGGGGGCTCCCCCTTCCCCAGCATTTT; j_call: TRBJ1-5; clone_size: .; d_call: .; v_call: TRBV6-2/TRBV6-3
cdr3_aa: CASSSDLITGSGGYTF; cdr3_nt: TGTGCCAGCAGCTCGGATTTGATAACAGGGAGCGGCGGCTACACCTTC; j_call: TRBJ1-2; clone_size: .; d_call: .; v_call: TRBV11-1
cdr3_aa: CASRRRHPDYEQYF; cdr3_nt: TGTGCCAGCCGGCGGAGACATCCAGACTACGAGCAGTACTTC; j_call: TRBJ2-7; clone_size: few; d_call: .; v_call: TRBV19
cdr3_aa: CASSFIRDYNTEAFF; cdr3_nt: TGTGCCAGCAGTTTTATCAGGGACTACAACACTGAAGCTTTCTTT; j_call: TRBJ1-1; clone_size: few; d_call: .; v_call: TRBV6-2/TRBV6-3
cdr3_aa: CASRVMSAAPQHF; cdr3_nt: TGTGCCAGCAGGGTTATGTCGGCCGCGCCCCAGCATTTT; j_call: TRBJ1-5; clone_size: once; d_call: .; v_call: TRBV6-2/TRBV6-3
cdr3_aa: CASSLPSTDTQYF; cdr3_nt: TGTGCCAGCAGCTTGCCTAGCACAGATACGCAGTATTTT; j_call: TRBJ2-3; clone_size: .; d_call: .; v_call: TRBV11-2
cdr3_aa: CASSYSGTSGRTDTQYF; cdr3_nt: TGCGCCAGCAGCTACTCCGGGACTAGCGGCCGCACAGATACGCAGTATTTT; j_call: TRBJ2-3; clone_size: .; d_call: TRBD2; v_call: TRBV5-1
cdr3_aa: CSARDRGRGGPDTQYF; cdr3_nt: TGCAGTGCTAGAGATAGGGGTCGGGGGGGCCCAGATACGCAGTATTTT; j_call: TRBJ2-3; clone_size: .; d_call: TRBD2; v_call: TRBV20-1
cdr3_aa: CASSPERGRKTNEKLFF; cdr3_nt: TGTGCCAGCAGCCCAGAGCGGGGGCGGAAAACTAATGAAAAACTGTTTTTT; j_call: TRBJ1-4; clone_size: .; d_call: .; v_call: TRBV7-9
cdr3_aa: CASSWAYNSPLHF; cdr3_nt: TGTGCCAGCAGCTGGGCCTATAATTCACCCCTCCACTTT; j_call: TRBJ1-6; clone_size: .; d_call: .; v_call: TRBV7-3
cdr3_aa: CSARDGAGRAYGYTF; cdr3_nt: TGCAGTGCTAGAGATGGGGCAGGGCGCGCGTATGGCTACACCTTC; j_call: TRBJ1-2; clone_size: .; d_call: .; v_call: TRBV20-1
cdr3_aa: CAWRWWEGQSWGYTF; cdr3_nt: TGTGCCTGGAGATGGTGGGAGGGGCAGAGTTGGGGCTACACCTTC; j_call: TRBJ1-2; clone_size: .; d_call: .; v_call: TRBV30
cdr3_aa: CASSQGGSGGSSSYNEQFF; cdr3_nt: TGTGCCAGCAGCCAAGGGGGTAGCGGGGGGTCTAGCTCCTACAATGAGCAGTTCTTC; j_call: TRBJ2-1; clone_size: .; d_call: TRBD2; v_call: TRBV4-2
cdr3_aa: CSARDRGLSADTQYF; cdr3_nt: TGCAGTGCCAGGGACAGGGGGCTGTCGGCAGATACGCAGTATTTT; j_call: TRBJ2-3; clone_size: .; d_call: TRBD1; v_call: TRBV20-1
cdr3_aa: CASRRQGATYEQYF; cdr3_nt: TGTGCCAGCAGGAGACAGGGGGCAACTTACGAGCAGTACTTC; j_call: TRBJ2-7; clone_size: .; d_call: TRBD1; v_call: TRBV6-1
cdr3_aa: CASSLARDRGYTQYF; cdr3_nt: TGTGCCAGCAGCTTAGCTCGGGACAGGGGATATACGCAGTATTTT; j_call: TRBJ2-3; clone_size: .; d_call: TRBD1; v_call: TRBV7-9
cdr3_aa: CASSKPGQPGTQYF; cdr3_nt: TGTGCCAGCAGTAAACCGGGGCAACCAGGGACCCAGTACTTC; j_call: TRBJ2-5; clone_size: .; d_call: .; v_call: TRBV6-1
cdr3_aa: CASSLREGPRNEQFF; cdr3_nt: TGTGCCAGCAGCTTACGGGAGGGCCCTCGCAATGAGCAGTTCTTC; j_call: TRBJ2-1; clone_size: .; d_call: TRBD2; v_call: TRBV7-8
cdr3_aa: CAWSVRRGRTWYQETQYF; cdr3_nt: TGTGCCTGGAGTGTTAGACGGGGGCGAACTTGGTACCAAGAGACCCAGTACTTC; j_call: TRBJ2-5; clone_size: .; d_call: .; v_call: TRBV30
cdr3_aa: CASSFFGEVSPLHF; cdr3_nt: TGTGCCAGCAGCTTTTTCGGGGAAGTATCACCCCTCCACTTT; j_call: TRBJ1-6; clone_size: .; d_call: .; v_call: TRBV7-9
cdr3_aa: CASSLGWRGTDTQYF; cdr3_nt: TGCGCCAGCAGCTTGGGCTGGAGGGGTACAGATACGCAGTATTTT; j_call: TRBJ2-3; clone_size: .; d_call: .; v_call: TRBV5-1
cdr3_aa: CASSGRSNSPLHF; cdr3_nt: TGTGCCAGCTCAGGGAGGAGCAATTCACCCCTCCACTTT; j_call: TRBJ1-6; clone_size: medium-sized; d_call: .; v_call: TRBV6-1
cdr3_aa: CASSIIGLKPNQPQHF; cdr3_nt: TGTGCCAGTAGTATAATAGGGCTGAAGCCCAATCAGCCCCAGCATTTT; j_call: TRBJ1-5; clone_size: .; d_call: .; v_call: TRBV19
cdr3_aa: CATSDGRRTNTGELFF; cdr3_nt: TGTGCCACCAGTGATGGTAGGCGTACGAACACCGGGGAGCTGTTTTTT; j_call: TRBJ2-2; clone_size: few; d_call: .; v_call: TRBV24-1
cdr3_aa: CASSRTGGDGNQPQHF; cdr3_nt: TGTGCCAGCAGTCGGACAGGGGGGGACGGCAATCAGCCCCAGCATTTT; j_call: TRBJ1-5; clone_size: .; d_call: TRBD1; v_call: TRBV12-3/TRBV12-4
cdr3_aa: CAWSWGDTQYF; cdr3_nt: TGTGCCTGGAGTTGGGGAGATACGCAGTATTTT; j_call: TRBJ2-3; clone_size: .; d_call: .; v_call: TRBV30
cdr3_aa: CASSLGWQETQYF; cdr3_nt: TGTGCTAGCAGCTTAGGTTGGCAAGAGACCCAGTACTTC; j_call: TRBJ2-5; clone_size: few; d_call: .; v_call: TRBV7-7
cdr3_aa: CASSKARGQVDGYTF; cdr3_nt: TGTGCCAGCAGCAAAGCCCGGGGGCAGGTTGATGGCTACACCTTC; j_call: TRBJ1-2; clone_size: few; d_call: .; v_call: TRBV11-3
cdr3_aa: CSARFPFQETQYF; cdr3_nt: TGCAGTGCTAGATTCCCGTTCCAAGAGACCCAGTACTTC; j_call: TRBJ2-5; clone_size: large; d_call: .; v_call: TRBV20-1
cdr3_aa: CASSQERDTDTQYF; cdr3_nt: TGCGCCAGCAGCCAAGAACGGGACACAGATACGCAGTATTTT; j_call: TRBJ2-3; clone_size: .; d_call: .; v_call: TRBV4-3
cdr3_aa: CASSPSPGLRNYGYTF; cdr3_nt: TGTGCCAGCTCACCATCCCCAGGGCTGCGAAACTATGGCTACACCTTC; j_call: TRBJ1-2; clone_size: .; d_call: .; v_call: TRBV18
cdr3_aa: CASSLAAGQSSGANVLTF; cdr3_nt: TGTGCCAGCAGCTTAGCTGCAGGTCAGAGCTCTGGGGCCAACGTCCTGACTTTC; j_call: TRBJ2-6; clone_size: .; d_call: .; v_call: TRBV7-9
cdr3_aa: CSARDQRGSQPQHF; cdr3_nt: TGCAGTGCTAGAGATCAAAGGGGGAGTCAGCCCCAGCATTTT; j_call: TRBJ1-5; clone_size: few; d_call: .; v_call: TRBV20-1